A single sample is the source of the 4 T cell receptor beta chains below, sequenced in a study of blood T cell repertoires in COVID-19. Measured with immunoSEQ multiplex PCR; TCRdb has only the in-frame clones, and not every one. The data contain about 300,000 clones, roughly 90% of them singletons. The specimen sequenced was peripheral blood. The receptors here all came from a woman in her 30s with COVID-19, enrolled during active disease.

This clone was counted only a few times. This rearrangement joins TRBV3-1 (or the pseudogene TRBV3-2) to TRBJ2-3; 9 nucleotides match TRBD2. The CDR3 covers 18 residues. Germline CDR1 LGHDT, CDR2 YNNKEL (reference sequence). With 4 bases clipped from V and 2 bases from J, the junction kept 13 bases outside the gene matches. CDR3 loop: CASSLRPLSGGDTDTQYF. The CDR3 bases are TGTGCCAGCAGCCTACGACCACTTAGCGGGGGCGACACAGATACGCAGTATTTT.

The genes are TRBV21-1 and TRBJ1-6. TRBV21-1 is given as a pseudogene. The CDR3 has 16 amino acids. The CDR3 DNA reads TGTGCCAGCAGCAATTTGGAGCCCGGGTATAATTCACCCCTCCACTTT. Its translation: CASSNLEPGYNSPLHF.

V and J are TRBV13 and TRBJ1-1, with a possible D match to TRBD1 (5 bases). The CDR3 spans 16 residues. With 5 bases removed from V and 3 bases from J, the gap between germline ends came to 19 bases. Per the germline V gene, CDR1 is PRHDT and CDR2 is FYEKMQ (reference sequence). Here the CDR3 DNA reads TGTGCCAGCAGCCGAGCACCGGGACGGGGGGACACTGAAGCTTTCTTT. Its protein is CASSRAPGRGDTEAFF.

Here the CDR3 reads CASSFRVSGNTIYF. DNA of the CDR3: TGTGCCAGCAGTTTCAGGGTCTCTGGAAACACCATATATTTT. The rearrangement uses TRBV28 and TRBJ1-3, with a tentative D call TRBD1 (5 bases). This CDR3 is 14 amino acids long. Looked up from germline, CDR1 is MDHEN and CDR2 is SYDVKM. Trimming cost V 3 bases and J 0 bases, with 6 bases left between them. The variable domain in full, with the rest retrieved from reference TRBV28 and TRBJ1-3, is DVKVTQSSRYLVKRTGEKVFLECVQDMDHENMFWYRQDPGLGLRLIYFSYDVKMKEKGDIPEGYSVSREKKERFSLILESASTNQTSMYLCASSFRVSGNTIYFGEGSWLTVV.